This T cell receptor beta chain was captured by sequencing in a study of regulatory T cells in long-lasting Graves disease. Whole-study results and caveats: Lower TCR diversity was seen in persistent Graves' patients than in newly diagnosed ones.

Concerning this clonotype itself: Its antigen remains unknown. Relative to the germline gene, one junction end is altered; a read error may explain this.

CDR3 regions were amplified by Arm-PCR using iRepertoire HTBI primers to build TCR beta libraries. Authors' data handling: Identification yielded around 64 TRBV and under 15 TRBJ segments across samples. TCRdb used MiXCR to reprocess the multiplex PCR reads, holding one entry per CDR3 protein. These V and J calls derive from TCRdb rather than the authors' analysis. The sample holds 250,000 to 400,000 distinct CDR3 sequences; 18% are singletons and the top ten take around 37%. Germline-derived CDR1 and CDR2 are SGHNT and YYREEE (reference sequence). The CDR3 consists of 17 residues. As to time point: newly diagnosed GD, antithyroid drugs for less than 3 months. Making the TCR library involved RNA that had been extracted from PBMCs.

The sequences come from peripheral blood mononuclear cells (PBMCs), collected at new diagnosis, from a patient treated with antithyroid drugs. The clonotype comes from a female donor with Graves disease. V usage is TRBV5-4 and J usage is TRBJ2-3; TRBD2 matches at 14 bases. The CDR3 DNA sequence: TGTGCCAGCAGCCAGGGACTAGCGGGAGCGCGGAAAGATACGCAGTATTTC. Amino acid sequence: CASSQGLAGARKDTQYF.